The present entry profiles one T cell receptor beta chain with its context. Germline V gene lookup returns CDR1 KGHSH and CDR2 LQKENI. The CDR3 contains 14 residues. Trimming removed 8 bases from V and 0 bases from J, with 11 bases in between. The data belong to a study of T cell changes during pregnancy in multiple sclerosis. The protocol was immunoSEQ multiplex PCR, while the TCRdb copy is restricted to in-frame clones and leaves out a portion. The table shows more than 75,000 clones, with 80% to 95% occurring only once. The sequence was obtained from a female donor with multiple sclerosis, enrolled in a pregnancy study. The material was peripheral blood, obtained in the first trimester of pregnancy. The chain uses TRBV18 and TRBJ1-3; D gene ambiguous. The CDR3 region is CASRPSVSGNTIYF. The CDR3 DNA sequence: TGTGCCAGCCGTCCCAGCGTCTCTGGAAACACCATATATTTT.